This TCR beta chain was sequenced during a study of Graves' ophthalmopathy and Graves' hyperthyroidism. This clonotype was found many times. Its cognate antigen is unknown. PBMCs were isolated by Ficoll-Paque density gradient centrifugation, using approximately 10 ml of fresh peripheral blood as the starting material. The length of the CDR3 is 13 residues. The ends lost 7 bases at V and 6 bases at J; junction bases unmatched: 8. The germline CDR1 and CDR2 sequences are MDHEN and SYDVKM. Regarding the study as a whole: Appearing in blood as well were most expanded thyroid clonotypes above 0.001 frequency. The model flagged ophthalmopathy progression at 55% to 71% sensitivity and less than 75% specificity.

RNA transcripts were the source from which TCR beta CDR3 regions were amplified. The workflow started with a first-round RT-PCR run with HTBI primers and then moved on to a second-round multiplex PCR. MiXCR, applied by TCRdb to the multiplex PCR reads, yields one record per CDR3 protein. The repertoire holds under 800,000 distinct CDR3 sequences, with about 20% as singletons. The chain joins TRBV28 to TRBJ2-7, with TRBD2 identical over 8 bases. Sequencing was performed on peripheral blood. The sequence derives from a young woman with stable Graves' hyperthyroidism. Some clones in this sample may be carry-over from other donors' samples. CDR3 in DNA: TGTGCCAGCACTCTCGGGACTAGAGGCGAGCAGTACTTC. It codes for CASTLGTRGEQYF.